This T cell receptor (beta chain) came from a study of blood T cell repertoires in COVID-19. Some clones are missing from TCRdb's copy, which holds only in-frame ones; the method was immunoSEQ multiplex PCR. The profile covers roughly 500,000 clones, with 88% appearing a single time and less than 2% taken by the ten largest. Those who participated ranged in age from roughly 18 to 90 years and resided in about two dozen US areas. The sequencing sample was made of PBMCs or T cells enriched from blood (not recorded which). This TCR derives from a woman aged 40 to 55 who had recovered from COVID-19.

The CDR3 nucleotides are TGTGCCAGCTCACCGGGGACTAGCGGGTTCACAGATACGCAGTATTTT. This sequence encodes CASSPGTSGFTDTQYF. The chain employs TRBV18 and TRBJ2-3, with TRBD2 identical over 12 bases. Germline values: CDR1 KGHSH, CDR2 LQKENI. The CDR3 sequence is 16 residues long. Trimming took 3 bases from V and 2 from J; bases not matched to a gene: 3. The whole variable domain, remainder taken from reference TRBV18 and TRBJ2-3, is NAGVMQNPRHLVRRRGQEARLRCSPMKGHSHVYWYRQLPEEGLKFMVYLQKENIIDESGMPKERFSAEFPKEGPSILRIQQVVRGDSAAYFCASSPGTSGFTDTQYFGPGTRLTVL.